The 23 T cell receptor beta chains given below trace back to one sample, sequenced in a study of T-cell reconstitution after alpha-beta-depleted transplantation in children. Preparing the TCRbeta library involved the use of unique molecular identifiers. TCRdb called the PCR reads again in MiXCR, with one record for every CDR3 protein. The data show 200,000 to 250,000 distinct CDR3 sequences, around 9.9% seen once. The source material was PBMCs, sampled before TCRalphabeta/CD19-depleted stem cell transplant. These receptors were collected from a child younger than two with acute myeloid leukemia, due to receive a stem cell transplant.

The table lists this clonotype with many counts. The gene calls are TRBV12-3 or TRBV12-4 and TRBJ2-3; 8 bases align to TRBD1. The ends lost 3 bases at V and 2 bases at J; junction bases unmatched: 4. The CDR3 runs to 15 residues. CDR3 sequence: CASSFDRGFTDTQYF. In DNA form, the CDR3 reads TGTGCCAGCAGTTTTGACAGGGGATTCACAGATACGCAGTATTTT.

This clonotype was found many times. This chain links TRBV20-1 with TRBJ2-1; TRBD2 matches at 8 bases. The CDR3 is 13 residues long. CDR1 is DFQATT, CDR2 SNEGSKA, per germline (reference sequence). V trimming: 3 bases; J trimming: 4 bases; junction bases outside the gene matches: 2. The CDR3 sequence is CSASSGTYNEQFF. The DNA of the CDR3 is TGCAGTGCTAGTAGCGGGACATACAATGAGCAGTTCTTC.

At least ten counts were recorded for this clonotype. The chain joins TRBV2 to TRBJ2-1; D gene uncertain. The germline CDR1 and CDR2 sequences are SNHLY and FYNNEI. This CDR3 contains 11 residues. Trimming removed 6 bases from V and 4 bases from J, with 4 bases in between. The CDR3: CASSDYNEQFF. CDR3 DNA: TGTGCCAGCAGCGATTACAATGAGCAGTTCTTC.

This clonotype showed up many times. The chain carries TRBV21-1 and TRBJ2-1; the table's D call of TRBD2 was not tested on the DNA. TRBV21-1 is a pseudogene segment. This CDR3 contains 17 residues. The CDR3 loop is CASSKGWREWSYNEQFF. The CDR3 bases are TGTGCCAGCAGCAAAGGTTGGCGGGAGTGGTCCTACAATGAGCAGTTCTTC.

Ten or more counts support this clonotype. CDR3 coding DNA: TGCAGCGTTCGCCCGGAAAGCGGGAGTTACGAGCAGTACTTC. It specifies CSVRPESGSYEQYF. V is TRBV29-1 and J is TRBJ2-7, with 8 bases matching TRBD2. Germline CDR1 SQVTM, CDR2 ANQGSEA. CDR3 length equals 14 residues. The ends lost 5 bases at V and 4 bases at J; junction bases unmatched: 10.

At least ten counts were recorded for this clonotype. The rearrangement uses TRBV7-9 and TRBJ2-3; tentative D call: TRBD2 (5 bases). The V end was cut by 7 bases, the J end by 0 bases, with 11 bases between. The CDR3 extends over 14 amino acids. The germline V gene encodes CDR1 SEHNR and CDR2 FQNEAQ (reference sequence). Here the CDR3 reads CASNVASSTDTQYF. The CDR3, as DNA: TGTGCCAGCAACGTAGCGTCTAGCACAGATACGCAGTATTTT.

There are many counts of this clonotype. The chain recombines TRBV20-1 with TRBJ2-3; tentatively, D is TRBD1 (5 bases). Trimming cost V 0 bases and J 4 bases, with 14 bases left between them. The CDR3 extends over 15 amino acids. CDR1 is DFQATT, CDR2 SNEGSKA, per germline (reference sequence). CDR3: CSARDGASSSDTQYF. The DNA for the CDR3 is TGCAGTGCTAGAGATGGGGCTAGTTCATCAGATACGCAGTATTTT.

The table lists this clonotype with a count of one. This sequence joins TRBV7-9 and TRBJ2-4, with a possible D match to TRBD1 (6 bases). Trimming shortened V by 5 bases and J by 15 bases, and 20 bases separated the two germline ends. Germline loops: CDR1 SEHNR, CDR2 FQNEAQ (reference sequence). The CDR3 loop spans 13 amino acids. This CDR3 is CASSRDNTGSWYF. CDR3 sequence (DNA): TGTGCCAGCAGCCGGGACAATACAGGGTCATGGTACTTC.

This clonotype was counted ten times or more. J is TRBJ2-5 and V is TRBV20-1; TRBD2 aligns across 7 bases. CDR3 size: 14 residues. The V gene's germline CDR1 is DFQATT and CDR2 SNEGSKA (reference sequence). Trimming took 1 base from V and 4 from J; bases not matched to a gene: 6. The CDR3 coding sequence is TGCAGTGCTAGAGGAACTAGCGCTCCAGAGACCCAGTACTTC. Translation: CSARGTSAPETQYF.

On this clonotype: Possible read error: a much larger clone is one base away. The rearrangement links TRBV7-2 to TRBJ2-3, with 7 bases aligning to TRBD2. Losses at the gene ends were 5 bases for V and 2 bases for J; bases not matched to a gene: 7. Germline CDR1 SGHTA, CDR2 FQGNSA. The CDR3 covers 15 residues. For the CDR3, the DNA is TGTGCCAGCAGCCCCCAACTAGCGCTCACAGATACGCAGTATTTT. Protein: CASSPQLALTDTQYF.

This clonotype has a single count. The rearrangement joins TRBV12-3 or TRBV12-4 to TRBJ2-5, with a weak D call TRBD2 (5 bases). The length of the CDR3 is 16 residues. Deletions cut 3 bases from V and 2 bases from J, with 16 bases between. The chain's CDR3 is CASSLRARGRQETQYF. The CDR3 region has the DNA TGTGCCAGCAGTTTGAGGGCCCGGGGAAGACAAGAGACCCAGTACTTC.

In DNA, the CDR3 is TGTGCCATCAGTGAGTCGAAGGGTGTCCCTGAAGCTTTCTTT. It translates to CAISESKGVPEAFF. The chain links TRBV10-3 to TRBJ1-1; D is unclear. V was cut by 0 bases and J by 6 bases, with 11 bases left in between. Germline lookup yields CDR1 ENHRY and CDR2 SYGVKD. The CDR3 contains 14 residues.

This clonotype was observed many times. The chain combines TRBV5-1 with TRBJ1-1, with D perhaps matching TRBD1 (5 bases). Per the germline V gene, CDR1 is SGHRS and CDR2 is YFSETQ. V was trimmed by 4 bases and J by 3 bases, leaving 13 bases between them. The CDR3 totals 14 residues. The chain's CDR3 is CASSVQGGDTEAFF. CDR3 coding DNA: TGCGCCAGCAGCGTCCAGGGAGGCGACACTGAAGCTTTCTTT.

This clonotype was observed at least ten times. The V and J genes are TRBV11-2 and TRBJ2-4; D remains unclear. Trimming took 1 base from V and 16 from J, leaving 14 bases between them. The CDR3 has 12 residues. Germline V lookup: CDR1 SGHAT, CDR2 FQNNGV. The DNA for the CDR3 is TGTGCCAGCAGCTTAGTCAGACGGCTAACTTACTTC. Encoded protein: CASSLVRRLTYF.

The rearrangement links TRBV5-4 to TRBJ2-5, with 10 bases identical to TRBD2. The V gene's germline CDR1 is SGHNT and CDR2 YYREEE (reference sequence). The CDR3 consists of 15 residues. Trimming at V came to 1 base and at J to 5 bases, leaving 5 bases not matched to a gene. The CDR3 nucleotides read TGTGCCAGCAGCTTGAAGCTAGCGGGAGACGAGACCCAGTACTTC. Translated, it gives CASSLKLAGDETQYF.

Many counts were recorded for this clonotype. This chain connects TRBV2 to TRBJ1-1; 8 nucleotides agree with TRBD1. V shed 1 base and J 4 bases; nucleotides not matched to a gene: 8. The CDR3 consists of 16 residues. From germline, CDR1 is SNHLY and CDR2 FYNNEI. CDR3: CASSEEPDRGATEAFF. The CDR3 DNA sequence: TGTGCCAGCAGTGAAGAGCCTGACAGGGGCGCCACTGAAGCTTTCTTT.

This clonotype occurred many times. The V gene is TRBV20-1, the J gene TRBJ1-2; the D gene is possibly TRBD1 (5 bases). CDR1 and CDR2 (germline): DFQATT, SNEGSKA (reference sequence). The CDR3 totals 13 residues. V lost 4 bases to trimming and J lost 4 bases, with 13 bases between them. CDR3 coding DNA: TGCAGTGCTAACCCCGGGAGGGGCTATGGCTACACCTTC. Amino acid sequence: CSANPGRGYGYTF.

This clonotype has just a few counts. The V call is TRBV7-9, the J call TRBJ1-2; D remains unclear. Between the trimmed V and J ends, which lost 3 bases and 6 bases, there was a span of 8 bases. Germline V gives CDR1 SEHNR, CDR2 FQNEAQ (reference sequence). CDR3 size: 12 residues. CDR3 DNA: TGTGCCAGCAGCTTTCTACAGCATGGCTACACCTTC. Amino acid sequence: CASSFLQHGYTF.

The chain links TRBV20-1 to TRBJ2-5, with D possibly TRBD2 on 6 matching bases. Trimming removed 3 bases from V and 1 base from J, with 9 bases in between. The V gene's germline CDR1 is DFQATT and CDR2 SNEGSKA (reference sequence). The CDR3 sequence is 13 residues long. The CDR3 sequence is CSARAGLQETQYF. CDR3 coding DNA: TGCAGTGCTAGGGCGGGACTCCAAGAGACCCAGTACTTC.

At least ten counts were recorded for this clonotype. The chain has TRBV5-1 and TRBJ2-3; 11 bases align to TRBD1. Per the germline V gene, CDR1 is SGHRS and CDR2 is YFSETQ. V shed 3 bases and J 0 bases; nucleotides not matched to a gene: 0. The CDR3 totals 15 residues. Here the CDR3 reads CASSWDRGSTDTQYF. CDR3 DNA sequence: TGCGCCAGCAGCTGGGACAGGGGGAGCACAGATACGCAGTATTTT.

This clonotype was observed many times. The rearrangement uses TRBV5-1 and TRBJ2-4; no reliable D call. Germline V gives CDR1 SGHRS, CDR2 YFSETQ. The V end was cut by 0 bases, the J end by 2 bases, with 12 bases between. CDR3 length equals 16 residues. This CDR3 reads CASSLAFVQPKNIQYF. The CDR3 region has the DNA TGCGCCAGCAGCTTGGCATTTGTACAGCCCAAAAACATTCAGTACTTC. The full variable domain, completed using reference TRBV5-1 and TRBJ2-4, is KAGVTQTPRYLIKTRGQQVTLSCSPISGHRSVSWYQQTPGQGLQFLFEYFSETQRNKGNFPGRFSGRQFSNSRSEMNVSTLELGDSALYLCASSLAFVQPKNIQYFGAGTRLSVL.

Many counts were recorded for this clonotype. The V and J genes are TRBV12-3 or TRBV12-4 and TRBJ2-5, with D hard to call. V was clipped by 2 bases and J by 0 bases, with 4 bases between them. The CDR3 length is 13 residues. CDR3 protein: CASSLQYQETQYF. The DNA for the CDR3 is TGTGCCAGCAGTTTACAGTACCAAGAGACCCAGTACTTC.

This clonotype has a count of ten or more. V gene TRBV10-3 combines with J gene TRBJ1-4, with D unclear. V lost 0 bases and J 9 bases, leaving 14 bases between the germline ends. The V gene's germline CDR1 is ENHRY and CDR2 SYGVKD. The CDR3 consists of 15 residues. CDR3 bases: TGTGCCATCAGTGAGTCCGGCTCCTCGGGGAAAAAACTGTTTTTT. Its translation is CAISESGSSGKKLFF.